A selection of T cell receptor beta chains follows, all from one sample in a study of pediatric ulcerative colitis. Clones were read by immunoSEQ multiplex PCR, and TCRdb kept only the in-frame ones, dropping some. The sample records about 60,000 clones, around 87% being singletons. The specimen sequenced was blood. The receptor source for this set is a boy between 10 and 17 years old who was a control in a study of pediatric ulcerative colitis. CDR3s include the opening cysteine and the closing phenylalanine or tryptophan. Fields, in order: CDR3 protein, CDR3 DNA, V gene, clone size, D gene, J gene, CDR3 length. A D gene is named only where the DNA matches it firmly. Clone size is stated in some rows and not others, as once, few, many or a class when expanded.

CDR3aa: CASSPGTSGGTDTQYF
CDR3nt: TGCGCCAGCAGCCCCGGGACTAGCGGAGGAACAGATACGCAGTATTTT
v_gene: TRBV5-1
abundance: -
d_gene: TRBD2
j_gene: TRBJ2-3
len: 16

CDR3aa: CASSEGDSGLNEQFF
CDR3nt: TGTGCCAGCAGTGAAGGGGATAGCGGGCTCAATGAGCAGTTCTTC
v_gene: TRBV6-1
abundance: -
d_gene: TRBD2
j_gene: TRBJ2-1
len: 15

CDR3aa: CASSLGFNEQFF
CDR3nt: TGTGCCAGCAGCTTAGGATTCAATGAGCAGTTCTTC
v_gene: TRBV11-2
abundance: -
d_gene: -
j_gene: TRBJ2-1
len: 12

CDR3aa: CASSAGQGGNTIYF
CDR3nt: TGTGCCAGCAGCGCGGGACAGGGTGGAAACACCATATATTTT
v_gene: TRBV7-9
abundance: -
d_gene: TRBD1
j_gene: TRBJ1-3
len: 14

CDR3aa: CASSIQGNNQPQHF
CDR3nt: TGTGCCAGTAGTATCCAGGGTAACAATCAGCCCCAGCATTTT
v_gene: TRBV19
abundance: -
d_gene: -
j_gene: TRBJ1-5
len: 14

CDR3aa: CASRPTGGEQYF
CDR3nt: TGTGCCAGTAGGCCCACAGGGGGTGAGCAGTACTTC
v_gene: TRBV19
abundance: once
d_gene: TRBD1
j_gene: TRBJ2-7
len: 12

CDR3aa: CASSADSLAPFYGYTF
CDR3nt: TGTGCCAGCAGCGCGGACAGCTTGGCCCCTTTCTATGGCTACACCTTC
v_gene: TRBV9
abundance: -
d_gene: -
j_gene: TRBJ1-2
len: 16

CDR3aa: CASSEWRGSEQYF
CDR3nt: TGTGCCAGCAGTGAATGGCGGGGGAGCGAGCAGTACTTC
v_gene: TRBV2
abundance: -
d_gene: TRBD2
j_gene: TRBJ2-7
len: 13

CDR3aa: CASSISGPILHNYGYTF
CDR3nt: TGCGCCAGCAGCATCTCGGGACCGATCTTACATAACTATGGCTACACCTTC
v_gene: TRBV5-1
abundance: -
d_gene: -
j_gene: TRBJ1-2
len: 17

CDR3aa: CATSRDDRGPLYEQYF
CDR3nt: TGTGCCACCAGCAGAGATGACAGGGGGCCCTTATACGAGCAGTACTTC
v_gene: TRBV15
abundance: -
d_gene: TRBD1
j_gene: TRBJ2-7
len: 16

CDR3aa: CASSRPRSSSYNEQFF
CDR3nt: TGTGCCAGCAGCCGGCCCCGATCCAGCTCCTACAATGAGCAGTTCTTC
v_gene: TRBV5-5
abundance: -
d_gene: -
j_gene: TRBJ2-1
len: 16

CDR3aa: CASSQGQGETQYF
CDR3nt: TGTGCCAGCAGCCAGGGACAGGGGGAGACCCAGTACTTC
v_gene: TRBV7-8
abundance: -
d_gene: TRBD1
j_gene: TRBJ2-5
len: 13

CDR3aa: CASSPTGVKAFF
CDR3nt: TGTGCCAGCAGTCCCACCGGGGTCAAAGCTTTCTTT
v_gene: TRBV5-4
abundance: -
d_gene: -
j_gene: TRBJ1-1
len: 12

CDR3aa: CASSERDRANTEAFF
CDR3nt: TGTGCCAGCAGTGAAAGGGACAGGGCGAACACTGAAGCTTTCTTT
v_gene: TRBV25-1
abundance: -
d_gene: TRBD1
j_gene: TRBJ1-1
len: 15

CDR3aa: CATLSILSGNTIYF
CDR3nt: TGTGCCACCCTCTCTATCCTCTCTGGAAACACCATATATTTT
v_gene: TRBV6-1
abundance: -
d_gene: -
j_gene: TRBJ1-3
len: 14

CDR3aa: CASSPGQINYGYTF
CDR3nt: TGCGCCAGCAGCCCCGGACAGATTAACTATGGCTACACCTTC
v_gene: TRBV5-1
abundance: -
d_gene: -
j_gene: TRBJ1-2
len: 14